Presented here are 16 T cell receptor beta chains from one specimen sequenced in a study of shared clonotypes between healthy human individuals. Sequencing used immunoSEQ multiplex PCR; TCRdb keeps in-frame clones, though not all of them. Here the sample spans 2.5 million or so clones, more than 80% being singletons. Sample: naive CD4+ T cells sorted from blood. Stated subset: CD45RA+ positively selected. Receptors originate from a man aged 18 to 30 in good health.

The chain joins TRBV18 to TRBJ2-3; 10 bases are shared with TRBD1. CDR3 length: 17 residues. Trimming took 3 bases from V and 4 from J; bases not matched to a gene: 10. From germline, CDR1 is KGHSH and CDR2 LQKENI. In DNA, the CDR3 is TGTGCCAGCTCACCCCCCGTCGGGACAGGGGCTGCAGATACGCAGTATTTT. Protein sequence: CASSPPVGTGAADTQYF.

To note about this clone: Other DNA sequences in this specimen translate into the identical CDR3. This rearrangement joins TRBV4-1 to TRBJ2-1; 12 positions match TRBD2. Trimming removed 4 bases from V and 2 bases from J; junction bases left unmatched: 0. Germline CDR1 is MGHRA and CDR2 is YSYEKL. CDR3 length: 15 residues. CDR3 sequence: CASSRLAGAYNEQFF. CDR3 in DNA: TGCGCCAGCAGCCGACTAGCGGGGGCCTACAATGAGCAGTTCTTC.

The rearrangement uses TRBV5-6 and TRBJ1-3; D gene ambiguous. The CDR3 is made up of 14 amino acids. Germline CDR1 reads SGHDT; CDR2 reads YYEEEE. Trimming cost V 1 base and J 0 bases, with 5 bases left between them. The CDR3 reads CASSLYNSGNTIYF. The CDR3 DNA reads TGTGCCAGCAGCTTGTATAACTCTGGAAACACCATATATTTT. The full variable domain, rest sourced from reference TRBV5-6 and TRBJ1-3, is DAGVTQSPTHLIKTRGQQVTLRCSPKSGHDTVSWYQQALGQGPQFIFQYYEEEERQRGNFPDRFSGHQFPNYSSELNVNALLLGDSALYLCASSLYNSGNTIYFGEGSWLTVV.

This clone appeared a single time. The chain employs TRBV27 and TRBJ1-1; D gene unclear. CDR3 length: 15 residues. CDR1 and CDR2 from the germline V gene are MNHEY and SMNVEV (reference sequence). Trimming left V 5 bases short and J 1 base short, with 14 bases between. CDR3 nucleotides: TGTGCCAGCAGTGAGGCAGACGGACGGAACACTGAAGCTTTCTTT. It codes for CASSEADGRNTEAFF.

The chain links TRBV4-3 to TRBJ2-5; the D call may be TRBD1 or TRBD2 (6 bases each). V was cut by 2 bases and J by 2 bases, with 12 bases left in between. This CDR3 spans 15 amino acids. Germline values: CDR1 LGHNA, CDR2 YSLEER. In DNA form, the CDR3 reads TGCGCCAGCAGCCAATCAGGGGCGGGACAAGAGACCCAGTACTTC. It yields the protein CASSQSGAGQETQYF.

The chain joins TRBV30 to TRBJ1-4, with D unclear. The germline CDR1 and CDR2 sequences are GTSNPN and SVGIG (reference sequence). There are 12 residues in the CDR3. Deletions cut 2 bases from V and 8 bases from J, with 9 bases between. In DNA form, the CDR3 reads TGTGCCTGGAGTATTCGGGTGGAAAAACTGTTTTTT. This translates into CAWSIRVEKLFF.

A note on this clone: Additional DNA sequences in this sample encode the identical CDR3. The rearrangement uses TRBV30 and TRBJ1-5, with 7 bases lining up with TRBD1. CDR1 is GTSNPN and CDR2 is SVGIG in the germline V gene (reference sequence). This CDR3 has 13 amino acids. J was trimmed by 3 bases and V by 5 bases; bases with no gene match: 4. DNA of the CDR3: TGTGCCTGGGCTGGACAGGCCAATCAGCCCCAGCATTTT. Translating it yields CAWAGQANQPQHF.

This clone was counted once. The CDR3 DNA reads TGTGCCAGCACCCCATTGCGGGATAACTACAATGAGCAGTTCTTC. Its protein product is CASTPLRDNYNEQFF. The V gene is TRBV27, the J gene TRBJ2-1, with D maybe TRBD2 (6 bases). The CDR3 is 15 residues long. V was trimmed by 7 bases and J by 3 bases, leaving 16 bases between them. The germline gives CDR1 MNHEY, CDR2 SMNVEV (reference sequence).

This clone was seen once. Other nucleotide sequences from this sample produce the same CDR3. V and J are TRBV5-1 and TRBJ1-5; 10 bases align to TRBD1. CDR3 length equals 15 residues. The germline V gene has CDR1 SGHRS and CDR2 YFSETQ. The V and J ends lost 4 bases and 2 bases, in that order; junction bases with no gene match: 3. The CDR3, as DNA: TGCGCCAGCAGCCCGGGGACAGGGGGCAATCAGCCCCAGCATTTT. This gives the protein CASSPGTGGNQPQHF.

The V and J genes are TRBV18 and TRBJ2-1, with TRBD2 matching 10 bases. Germline V gene sequence: CDR1 KGHSH, CDR2 LQKENI. The junction had 4 bases not matched to a gene; V was cut back by 4 bases and J by 1 base. The CDR3 has 16 amino acids. The CDR3, as DNA: TGTGCCAGCTCACTAAAGCGGGAGGGGTCCTACAATGAGCAGTTCTTC. The encoded protein is CASSLKREGSYNEQFF.

The J gene is TRBJ2-7, the V gene TRBV9; possibly TRBD1 for D (5 bases). The germline V and J ends were trimmed by 0 bases and 5 bases, with 9 bases remaining between them. CDR1 and CDR2 from the germline V gene are SGDLS and YYNGEE. The CDR3 has 13 residues. CDR3 nucleotide sequence: TGTGCCAGCAGCGTAGGACAGATCCACGAGCAGTACTTC. Amino acids: CASSVGQIHEQYF.

The J gene is TRBJ2-6, the V gene TRBV28; 7 positions agree with TRBD1. V shed 2 bases and J 1 base; nucleotides not matched to a gene: 5. Germline CDR1 and CDR2: MDHEN and SYDVKM. The CDR3 is 17 residues long. CDR3 residues: CASSLPGTDSGANVLTF. The CDR3, as DNA: TGTGCCAGCAGTTTACCTGGGACAGATTCTGGGGCCAACGTCCTGACTTTC.

This chain joins TRBV18 and TRBJ1-1; D not certain. This CDR3 has 14 residues. Trimming pared 3 bases from V and 2 bases from J, leaving 10 bases between. In germline, CDR1 is KGHSH, CDR2 LQKENI. The CDR3, as DNA: TGTGCCAGCTCACCGTTAGTTACAAACACTGAAGCTTTCTTT. This translates into CASSPLVTNTEAFF.

This chain connects TRBV7-2 to TRBJ2-5, with 7 bases that match TRBD2. This CDR3 region has 15 residues. Germline loops: CDR1 SGHTA, CDR2 FQGNSA. Unmatched junction bases numbered 7, after V lost 2 bases and J lost 4 bases. Written as DNA, the CDR3 is TGTGCCAGCAGCTTACGCGGGGGAGGGACAGAGACCCAGTACTTC. As protein: CASSLRGGGTETQYF.

A word on this clone: Other nucleotide sequences from this sample produce the same CDR3. V usage is TRBV6-5 and J usage is TRBJ1-6; 12 positions match TRBD1. V gave up 6 bases and J gave up 10 bases; unmatched junction bases: 7. Germline CDR1 MNHEY, CDR2 SVGAGI. This CDR3 region has 15 residues. CDR3 amino acids: CASRGQGAFGSPLHF. CDR3 in DNA: TGTGCCAGCAGGGGACAGGGGGCGTTTGGGTCACCCCTCCACTTT.

To note about this clone: The sample contains more than one DNA sequence encoding this CDR3. The rearrangement joins TRBV6-4 to TRBJ2-2, with 9 bases matching TRBD1. Per the germline V gene, CDR1 is MRHNA and CDR2 is SNTAGT. The CDR3 spans 14 residues. V trimming: 4 bases; J trimming: 3 bases; junction bases outside the gene matches: 0. The DNA of the CDR3 is TGTGCCAGCAGTGGACAGGGGGACACCGGGGAGCTGTTTTTT. Its translation: CASSGQGDTGELFF.